The source of this T cell receptor beta chain is a study of T cells in Graves' hyperthyroidism and ophthalmopathy. TCR beta CDR3 sequences were amplified from RNA transcripts. With the HTBI primer set, the TCR CDR3 went through a first round of RT-PCR. TCRdb re-analysed the multiplex PCR reads in MiXCR, keeping a single row per CDR3 protein. The profile shows approximately 380,000 distinct CDR3 sequences, 19% of them singletons. The CDR3 totals 16 residues. V shed 1 base and J shed 1 base, with 14 bases lying between them. Germline V gives CDR1 PRHDT, CDR2 FYEKMQ (reference sequence). The sequence derives from a woman younger than 30 with Graves' hyperthyroidism. This chain links TRBV13 with TRBJ2-7, with a tentative D call TRBD2 (6 bases). The specimen sequenced was blood. In DNA, the CDR3 is TGTGCCAGCAGCTTAGCACGACCGGGGACTTCCTACGAGCAGTACTTC. Translation: CASSLARPGTSYEQYF.